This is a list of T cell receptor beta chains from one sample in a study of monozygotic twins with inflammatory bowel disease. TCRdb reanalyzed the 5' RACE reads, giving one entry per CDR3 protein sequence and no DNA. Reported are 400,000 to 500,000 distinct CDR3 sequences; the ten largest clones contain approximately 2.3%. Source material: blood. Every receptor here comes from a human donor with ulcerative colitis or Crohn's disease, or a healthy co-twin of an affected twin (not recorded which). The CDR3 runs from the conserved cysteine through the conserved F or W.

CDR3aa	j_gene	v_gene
CASSTLWGQTDTQYF	TRBJ2-3	TRBV28
CASSQDTVYYGYTF	TRBJ1-2	TRBV3-1
CSAPPHGAGWGNEQFF	TRBJ2-1	TRBV20-1
CASSQGSGGQDQPQHF	TRBJ1-5	TRBV4-2
CATSAGQGANEQFF	TRBJ2-1	TRBV24-1
CSARGTGDKQMNTEAFF	TRBJ1-1	TRBV20-1
CASRGTGYEQYF	TRBJ2-7	TRBV12-3/TRBV12-4
CASSVGTSGLNEQFF	TRBJ2-1	TRBV25-1
CSVGTGLGQPQHF	TRBJ1-5	TRBV29-1
CASRQGYLNQPQHF	TRBJ1-5	TRBV6-2/TRBV6-3
CASSPTPPNTEAFF	TRBJ1-1	TRBV5-1
CASSLGTEYYEQYF	TRBJ2-7	TRBV7-9
CASSLETGQFGETQYF	TRBJ2-5	TRBV7-2
CASSFGTGAYTDTQYF	TRBJ2-3	TRBV7-9
CASSQRFSGRDTGELFF	TRBJ2-2	TRBV14
CASSLSQERYTDTQYF	TRBJ2-3	TRBV5-4
CSATRNREGYGYTF	TRBJ1-2	TRBV20-1
CASSLGVSNSPLHF	TRBJ1-6	TRBV7-9
CASSLVSPQYEQYF	TRBJ2-7	TRBV7-8
CSGTPGTDTQYF	TRBJ2-3	TRBV29-1
CASSNSSVYNEQFF	TRBJ2-1	TRBV6-2/TRBV6-3
CASSLAQGLYNEQFF	TRBJ2-1	TRBV7-6
CASSLNSGGGRTNTEAFF	TRBJ1-1	TRBV5-1
CASSFDGSRNSPLHF	TRBJ1-6	TRBV7-8
CASSPGDLTEAFF	TRBJ1-1	TRBV5-1
CASIHRDNPYEQYF	TRBJ2-7	TRBV7-9
CASSQTGSYAFF	TRBJ1-1	TRBV14
CASSSRTGARNTEAFF	TRBJ1-1	TRBV27
CARGGHYEQYF	TRBJ2-7	TRBV27
CASSQGQGETQYF	TRBJ2-5	TRBV7-2
CASSLEAGGYTF	TRBJ1-2	TRBV5-1
CASGLMGTADEQYF	TRBJ2-7	TRBV5-1
CASRPSSQRIEAFF	TRBJ1-1	TRBV6-1
CATLTSYNEQFF	TRBJ2-1	TRBV28
CASSIYSGGSNTEAFF	TRBJ1-1	TRBV19
CASSAGGTGRRQPQHF	TRBJ1-5	TRBV27
CSATRPRGDSYEQYF	TRBJ2-7	TRBV20-1
CAISEFGGDEAFF	TRBJ1-1	TRBV10-3
CASSSGTGVEQYF	TRBJ2-7	TRBV5-1